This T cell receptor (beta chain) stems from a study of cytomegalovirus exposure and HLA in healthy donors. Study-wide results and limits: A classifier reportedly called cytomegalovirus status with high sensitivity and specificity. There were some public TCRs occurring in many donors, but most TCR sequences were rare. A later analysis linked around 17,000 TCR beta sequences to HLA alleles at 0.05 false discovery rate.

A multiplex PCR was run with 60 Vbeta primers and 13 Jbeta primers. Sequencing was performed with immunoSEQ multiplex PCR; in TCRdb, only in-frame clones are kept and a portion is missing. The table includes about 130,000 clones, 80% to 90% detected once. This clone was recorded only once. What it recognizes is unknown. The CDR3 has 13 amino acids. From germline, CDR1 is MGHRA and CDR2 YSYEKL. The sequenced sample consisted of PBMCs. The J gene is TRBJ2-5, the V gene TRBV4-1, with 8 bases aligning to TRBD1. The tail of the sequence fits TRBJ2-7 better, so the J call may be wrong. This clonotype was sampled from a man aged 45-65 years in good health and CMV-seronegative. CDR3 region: CASSRGTGYEQYF. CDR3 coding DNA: TGCGCCAGCAGCCGCGGGACAGGCTACGAGCAGTACTTC.